The next 17 T cell receptor beta chains were all read from a single sample in a study of T cell repertoires in cytomegalovirus infection. Via MiXCR, TCRdb re-called the reads, giving one row per CDR3 protein. The sample contains about 570,000 distinct CDR3 sequences, just under 40% of which appear only once. Their antigen targets remain unknown. Sequenced here: cultured PBMCs, sampled from culture after CMV antigen stimulation. Receptor source: a human donor in good health (CMV status not recorded). Some clones in this sample may be carry-over from other donors' samples.

This chain uses TRBV5-1 with TRBJ1-2; maybe TRBD1 (5 bases). CDR3 size: 16 residues. V was shortened by 0 bases and J by 8 bases, with 20 bases between the two germline ends. Germline V gives CDR1 SGHRS, CDR2 YFSETQ. The CDR3 protein is CASSLGYSGPGRGYTF. The CDR3, as DNA: TGCGCCAGCAGCTTGGGATACAGTGGGCCGGGGCGAGGCTACACCTTC.

A few counts support this clonotype. V usage is TRBV10-3 and J usage is TRBJ2-3, with a possible D match to TRBD2 (6 bases). Germline CDR1 is ENHRY and CDR2 is SYGVKD. The V end lost 10 bases, the J end lost 4 bases, and 12 bases lay between the germline ends. There are 12 residues in the CDR3. CDR3 coding DNA: TGTGCCACGGGGGAGAACGCAGATACGCAGTATTTT. It encodes CATGENADTQYF.

The V call is TRBV7-7, the J call TRBJ2-1; 10 bases line up with TRBD2. V shed 4 bases, J shed 12 bases, and the junction held 15 bases outside the gene matches. This CDR3 has 16 amino acids. The germline V gene encodes CDR1 SSHAT and CDR2 FNYEAQ (reference sequence). The CDR3 DNA reads as TGTGCCAGCAGCTCGATTTTGAGGCTAGCGGGAGTAGCGCAGTTCTTC. It yields the protein CASSSILRLAGVAQFF. Drawing the rest from reference TRBV7-7 and TRBJ2-1, the complete variable domain is GAGVSQSPRYKVTKRGQDVTLRCDPISSHATLYWYQQALGQGPEFLTYFNYEAQPDKSGLPSDRFSAERPEGSISTLTIQRTEQRDSAMYRCASSSILRLAGVAQFFGPGTRLTVL.

The chain links TRBV5-1 to TRBJ2-7; 10 nucleotides agree with TRBD2. Germline V CDR1 and CDR2: SGHRS, YFSETQ. With V trimmed by 5 bases and J by 7 bases, 15 bases remained unmatched. This CDR3 is built from 16 residues. CDR3 coding DNA: TGCGCCAGCAGGAACCCCTCAGCGGGAGGGTTTAGTGAGCAGTACTTC. This gives the protein CASRNPSAGGFSEQYF.

This sequence joins TRBV12-3 or TRBV12-4 and TRBJ2-2, with 16 bases identical to TRBD2. V lost 5 bases and J lost 8; bases outside the gene matches: 2. There are 15 residues in the CDR3. The chain's CDR3 is CASSGTSGGGGELFF. The CDR3 DNA reads as TGTGCCAGCAGTGGGACTAGCGGGGGGGGAGGGGAGCTGTTTTTT.

V is TRBV19 and J is TRBJ1-6; 8 bases agree with TRBD1. Germline V gene lookup returns CDR1 LNHDA and CDR2 SQIVND (reference sequence). This CDR3 has 14 amino acids. V lost 3 bases and J lost 9; bases outside the gene matches: 4. In DNA form, the CDR3 reads TGTGCCAGTAGTATCGGACAGGGAGTTTCACCCCTCCACTTT. Its translation: CASSIGQGVSPLHF.

The chain's CDR3 is CASSPSALAGSSNEQFF. As DNA, the CDR3 is TGTGCCAGCAGTCCCTCGGCGCTAGCGGGTAGTTCCAATGAGCAGTTCTTC. This chain connects TRBV27 to TRBJ2-1; 8 nucleotides line up with TRBD2. The V gene's germline CDR1 is MNHEY and CDR2 SMNVEV (reference sequence). The J segment lost 6 bases and the V segment lost 5 bases, leaving 15 bases of the junction unmatched. The CDR3 runs 17 residues.

This clonotype turned up a few times. V is TRBV2 and J is TRBJ1-5, with D possibly matching TRBD1 (6 bases). The germline CDR1 and CDR2 sequences are SNHLY and FYNNEI. With 8 bases removed from V and 7 bases from J, the gap between germline ends came to 15 bases. The CDR3 is made up of 13 amino acids. CDR3 in DNA: TGTGCCAGCCAGAGTGAGGGGGGGCAGCCCCAGCATTTT. Its translation is CASQSEGGQPQHF.

As for this clonotype: With a much larger clone just one base away, this may be a read error. The CDR3 DNA follows: TGTGCCAGAAGCCAGAGATATAGGAATAACTATGGCTACACCTTC. Translated, it gives CARSQRYRNNYGYTF. The chain employs TRBV7-8 and TRBJ1-2; D call uncertain. Germline CDR1 SGHVS, CDR2 FQNEAQ. The CDR3 sequence is 15 residues long. V lost 9 bases and J lost 1, with 18 bases in between.

The chain combines TRBV4-1 with TRBJ1-1; TRBD1 matches at 7 bases. The CDR3 consists of 16 residues. V lost 4 bases and J lost 0; bases outside the gene matches: 8. Germline assignment: CDR1 MGHRA and CDR2 YSYEKL. The CDR3 sequence is CASSPLERGLNTEAFF. DNA for the CDR3: TGCGCCAGCAGCCCCCTAGAGAGGGGGCTGAACACTGAAGCTTTCTTT.

This chain links TRBV3-1 with TRBJ1-2, with D maybe TRBD1 (6 bases). The germline V gene has CDR1 LGHDT and CDR2 YNNKEL (reference sequence). V was shortened by 0 bases and J by 8 bases, with 16 bases between the two germline ends. The CDR3 is 15 residues long. The CDR3 here is CASSQDSTGAEGYTF. As DNA, the CDR3 is TGTGCCAGCAGCCAAGATTCAACGGGGGCGGAAGGCTACACCTTC.

This rearrangement joins TRBV20-1 to TRBJ2-7, with 9 bases lining up with TRBD2. Trimming took 7 bases from V and 3 from J; bases not matched to a gene: 10. Germline CDR1 is DFQATT and CDR2 is SNEGSKA (reference sequence). The length of the CDR3 is 14 residues. The CDR3 DNA reads TGCAGTGTAGGCGGGAGGGCCAGGGGCTACGAGCAGTACTTC. Protein sequence: CSVGGRARGYEQYF.

This chain uses TRBV7-2 with TRBJ2-2; 10 bases match TRBD1. The CDR3 length is 16 residues. V was pared by 5 bases and J by 4 bases, with 7 bases of the junction left unmatched. From germline, CDR1 is SGHTA and CDR2 FQGNSA. The CDR3 protein is CASSPARDRGTGELFF. The CDR3 nucleotides are TGTGCCAGCAGCCCAGCCCGGGACAGGGGCACCGGGGAGCTGTTTTTT. Supplemented by reference TRBV7-2 and TRBJ2-2, the full variable domain reads GAGVSQSPSNKVTEKGKDVELRCDPISGHTALYWYRQSLGQGLEFLIYFQGNSAPDKSGLPSDRFSAERTGGSVSTLTIQRTQQEDSAVYLCASSPARDRGTGELFFGEGSRLTVL.

This clonotype showed up just a few times. Here the CDR3 DNA reads TGTGCCAGCAGCACCCTTAACAGCCCGGGCTACGAGCAGTACTTC. Translated: CASSTLNSPGYEQYF. V and J are TRBV7-2 and TRBJ2-7; no definite D call. The CDR3 runs to 15 residues. Germline CDR1 and CDR2: SGHTA and FQGNSA. Between the trimmed V and J ends, which lost 5 bases and 3 bases, there was a span of 17 bases.

The chain combines TRBV7-2 with TRBJ2-1, with TRBD2 identical over 15 bases. This CDR3 contains 16 residues. With 1 base clipped from V and 8 bases from J, the junction kept 3 bases outside the gene matches. Germline values: CDR1 SGHTA, CDR2 FQGNSA. CDR3 DNA sequence: TGTGCCAGCAGCTTAGGGACTAGCGGGAGGGGAGATGAGCAGTTCTTC. Protein product: CASSLGTSGRGDEQFF.

This chain's CDR3 is CASSFGTGHPYEQYF. Here the CDR3 DNA reads TGTGCCAGCAGTTTCGGCACAGGACACCCCTACGAGCAGTACTTC. The chain is built from TRBV12-3 or TRBV12-4 and TRBJ2-7, with TRBD1 as a possible D gene (5 bases). The germline V and J ends were trimmed by 3 bases and 2 bases, with 14 bases remaining between them. The CDR3 sequence is 15 residues long.

The J gene is TRBJ1-5, the V gene TRBV2, with D unclear. The CDR3 consists of 14 residues. With 7 bases removed from V and 0 bases from J, the gap between germline ends came to 10 bases. The germline V gene has CDR1 SNHLY and CDR2 FYNNEI. CDR3 loop: CASKPPYSNQPQHF. The CDR3 DNA follows: TGTGCCAGCAAGCCGCCTTATAGCAATCAGCCCCAGCATTTT.